This T cell receptor (beta chain) was obtained from a study of Graves' ophthalmopathy and Graves' hyperthyroidism. Study conclusions and caveats: Its predictions of ophthalmopathy progression gave the model around 71% sensitivity and 72.22% specificity. Blood repertoires reportedly contained most expanded thyroid clonotypes above 0.001 frequency.

RNA transcripts yielded amplified TCR beta CDR3 regions. RT-PCR in the first round used HTBI primers; a second-round multiplex PCR followed. TCRdb analysed the multiplex PCR reads with MiXCR anew, one entry per CDR3 protein. Counted here are approximately 210,000 distinct CDR3 sequences, under 30% occurring once; the ten biggest clones make up over 7.5%. Orbital computed tomography and thyroid ultrasound, along with TRAb, serum thyroxine and clinical symptoms, underpinned diagnosis. This clonotype was detected many times. What it binds is not known. The CDR3 runs 14 residues. The J segment lost 5 bases and the V segment lost 3 bases, leaving 5 bases of the junction unmatched. Germline assignment: CDR1 MNHEY and CDR2 SMNVEV (reference sequence).

The sample taken for sequencing was peripheral blood. This sequence originates from a man aged 50-60 years with Graves' ophthalmopathy. The V call is TRBV27, the J call TRBJ2-5; 8 bases agree with TRBD1. The CDR3 here is CASSFSRGRETQYF. In DNA, the CDR3 is TGTGCCAGCAGTTTCAGCAGGGGGCGTGAGACCCAGTACTTC.